This TCR beta chain is from a study of cytomegalovirus exposure and HLA in healthy donors (dated 2017 in TCRdb). In terms of the full investigation: According to an earlier analysis of 550 to 750 of the donors, 150 million to 200 million T cells yielded 90 million to 130 million unique TCR beta sequences and about 300 Gb of sequence data. An early release covering some 640 HLA-typed donors comprised approximately 300 gigabases of sequencing data and about 90 million unique TCR sequences. Of the 300 to 450 genotyped donors, around 81% fell in the genetic ancestry cluster associated with self-reported Caucasian donors. The study aimed to test whether signatures of past pathogen exposure could be identified by cataloging public T cell receptors. Using immunosequencing, the study profiled T cell repertoires from 500 to 800 subjects and related those repertoires to cytomegalovirus serostatus. Besides the first cohort of 666 subjects, a separate validation cohort made up of over a hundred different subjects was used. To predict cytomegalovirus infection status, the study brought together high-throughput TCR immunosequencing, statistical association of individual TCRs with disease status, and machine learning. A later analysis re-examined previously published TCR beta repertoires from more than 650 donors and added high-resolution HLA genotyping to investigate patterns of TCR occurrence. Rather than using new phenotypic data, the later analysis identified candidate immune exposures from TCR beta sequences and from how often those sequences occurred across donors. In an earlier analysis of 587 of the donors, high-throughput TCR beta sequencing was used to judge whether each TCR beta V gene segment behaved as functional or pseudogenic. Donor age, sex, ethnicity and CMV serostatus were compiled alongside the repertoire data. A later genetic analysis used genome-wide SNP genotypes for 398 of the 666 donors, treating that subset as a discovery cohort. Every repertoire in the discovery cohort had been generated on one and the same sequencing platform. HLA typing covered class I and class II loci at four-digit resolution. Typing coverage differed by locus: A, B, C, DRB1 and DQB1 were typed in roughly 620-630 donors, DQA1 in approximately 520, DPA1 in 606, and DPB1 in around 490. Four to six DR-DQ haplotypes were handled as single units for association and clustering because linkage in the cohort was strong. Among over 350 genotyped donors of the cohort, an average of roughly 240,000 unique TCR beta nucleotide sequences were sequenced per donor, roughly a sixth of them non-productive.

Worth noting for this clone: This clone's antigen is unknown.

From the germline V gene, CDR1 is SGHRS and CDR2 is YFSETQ. Trimmed from V: 0 bases; trimmed from J: 10 bases; junction bases lacking a gene match: 5. Taken from cysteine to phenylalanine, the CDR3 has 15 residues. Just the 45-base CDR3 DNA is kept, in frame starting at base 1. On the study overall, not on this receptor specifically: Because HLA typing was unavailable for some donors at each locus, only the typed subset was used in association tests. In a later analysis, HLA-associated TCR beta chains showed more clonal expansion and lower generation probabilities than non-associated chains that were equally common. According to a later genetic analysis, donors in an Asian-associated ancestry cluster had fewer N-insertions in productive TCRs than the roughly 660-donor mean. Immune exposure information for the cohort was limited to CMV serostatus. The study listed 150 to 200 TCR beta chains as associated with cytomegalovirus. In a later analysis, most CMV-associated TCR beta chains were found to appear HLA-restricted, with HLA associations seemingly driven largely by CMV exposure. A further reported finding was that TCR beta sequences accurately predicted the HLA-A and HLA-B alleles for most subjects in the first cohort. In a later genetic analysis, a missense DCLRE1C variant was associated with V-gene and J-gene trimming of TCR beta chains, and the association was replicated in an independent cohort. The classifier was reported to diagnose cytomegalovirus status with high specificity and sensitivity in both the original and validation cohorts. The presence/absence analyses assumed that sequencing depth was roughly uniform across donors, and that assumption may not be true. The earlier analysis of 450 to 700 of the donors excluded roughly 17 rarely observed V segments, including chromosome 9 orphons, because counts were too low. The sequencing pipeline was judged likely to have produced a cluster of highly shared sequence variants as a technical artifact. Several of the top co-occurrence clusters appeared to be linked to parvovirus B19, influenza, CMV and Epstein-Barr virus, according to a later analysis. Some IMGT-functional V segments, including TRBV6-2 and TRBV6-3, could not be told apart with the 87-base-pair reads, so those segments were excluded. Most TCR sequences were seen in very few donors, while some public TCRs were found in many individuals. When HLA alleles, especially DR and DQ, strongly co-occurred, TCR associations were difficult to assign to individual alleles. In a later analysis, TCR association rates were found to vary across HLA loci, with the most associated TCRs seen for DRB1 alleles and the fewest for HLA-C alleles. The cohort was sequenced for TCR beta chains only, and without alpha or paired-chain data the features that could be detected were limited. Broadly in line with IMGT annotations, most TCR beta V segments showed up in productive rearrangements about 87% or about 30% of the time in an earlier analysis of approximately 600 of the donors. Three of the identified cytomegalovirus-associated TCR beta chains were confirmed in vitro to be specific for cytomegalovirus antigens. The authors suggested that the approach could potentially be extended to other disease states and immunological phenotypes. Correlated functional status among segregating V segments might be attributable to linkage disequilibrium, but an unknown experimental factor could not be ruled out. A later analysis associated about 18,000 TCR beta sequences with specific HLA alleles at a false discovery rate of 0.05.

Library preparation employed the immunoSEQ multiplex PCR assay. For the multiplex PCR, a mixture combining 60 forward primers for TCR Vbeta segments and 13 reverse primers for TCR Jbeta segments was used. The CDR3 region of rearranged TCR beta genes was amplified from genomic DNA by a multiplex PCR assay. The amplified TCR beta libraries were sequenced on the Illumina HiSeq System as 87-base-pair reads. The study's processing was this. In a later analysis, tens of millions of unique TCR beta chains were counted across the 690 or so repertoires, and some 10 million of these chains were shared by at least two donors. Raw reads were error-corrected and collapsed into unique sequences by a nearest-neighbor algorithm in which closely related sequences were merged to remove PCR and sequencing errors. To assign V, D and J gene segments, CDR3 sequences were aligned to IMGT reference sequences. Each retained sequence needed at least a six-nucleotide match to both a V gene segment and a J gene segment. Rearrangements were classified as productive when the CDR3 lacked stop codons and remained in frame with V and J, and all other rearrangements were classified as non-productive. CDR3 was defined according to IMGT convention as the region running from the second conserved V-encoded cysteine to the conserved J-encoded phenylalanine. Sequences without an unambiguous match to a single V gene segment were excluded from the earlier analysis of 500 to 700 of the donors. An earlier analysis of 587 of the donors classified V segments as functional when productive rearrangements were above 56.7% and as segregating when the standard deviation between donors was above 5%. A statistical classification framework was built to diagnose cytomegalovirus status from the catalog of TCR beta chain sequences. In a later analysis, V and J genes were assigned by comparing TCR nucleotide sequences against IMGT/GENE-DB human TR gene sequences. Using the TCRdist pipeline, a later analysis assigned CDR3 sequences along with most-parsimonious VDJ recombination scenarios. In a later analysis, each TCR beta chain was defined by its CDR3 amino acid sequence together with its V-gene family, and reads lacking a unique V-gene family were excluded. As a way to deal with suspected cross-contamination and a sequencing artifact, a later analysis dropped roughly 620 nucleotide sequences that were highly shared and had low generation probability. In a later analysis, a clonal expansion index for each public chain was calculated from normalized within-repertoire ranks of inferred template counts. In a later analysis, generation probabilities were computed with a VDJ recombination model fitted to out-of-frame rearrangements, and the resulting probabilities were checked against IGoR. In a later analysis, TCR-TCR, TCR-HLA and TCR-CMV co-occurrence was scored with hypergeometric tests, and a repertoire-size bias correction was applied to TCR pairs. False discovery rates were estimated in a later analysis by permuting HLA or CMV assignments 20 times. In a later analysis, co-occurring TCRs were grouped using DBSCAN, with TCRdist sequence similarity added in when clustering inside HLA-allele-positive subsets. Repertoires with fewer than 30,000 or more than 120,000 public chains were left out of co-occurrence clustering, as were about five repertoires with anomalous nucleotide sharing. Drawn from immuneACCESS, this table holds only the in-frame rearrangements with V and J called that TCRdb kept. Clones are partly lost; checked studies trace under half to an unresolved V gene and leave the rest unexplained. V, J and clone size are those of that table, while D and trimming were read from the DNA. The table kept for this sample lists under 130,000 clones. Approximately 3.7% of the sample is in the top ten clones.

The cohort was made up of approximately 670 healthy bone marrow donors. At the time of sampling, every cohort member was nominally healthy, though immune exposures that went unrecorded were likely present. The donor was CMV seronegative and was included in the group of 352 seronegative cohort members. A peripheral blood sample was collected from each donor, and TCR beta sequencing was performed on peripheral blood mononuclear cells. Genomic DNA was extracted from the blood cell samples with the Qiagen DNeasy Blood Extraction Kit. Sample: PBMCs. The sequence links TRBV5-1 to TRBJ1-6, with 9 bases in between that match TRBD1. This TCR derives from a man in his forties in good health and CMV-seronegative. This receptor has the CDR3 CASSLAGTGRSPLHF. The DNA sequence is TGCGCCAGCAGCTTGGCCGGGACAGGGCGCTCACCCCTCCACTTT.